Listed here are 30 T cell receptor beta chains from one sample, sequenced in a study of T cell repertoires in cytomegalovirus infection. TCRdb re-derived calls from the reads in MiXCR, one entry per CDR3 protein. Of a few hundred thousand distinct CDR3 sequences in the sample, 29% were seen once. No antigen is known for these receptors. The sample here was cultured PBMCs, taken from culture after CMV antigen stimulation. The receptors here all came from a human donor in good health (CMV status not recorded). Some clones in this sample may be carry-over from other donors' samples.

Concerning this clonotype itself: A read error is possible here, since a much larger clone lies one base away. The J gene is TRBJ2-7, the V gene TRBV7-2; tentatively, D is TRBD2 (5 bases). The V gene lost 5 bases and the J gene lost 2 bases, with 19 bases spanning the gap. The CDR3 consists of 16 residues. The germline gives CDR1 SGHTA, CDR2 FQGNSA. The CDR3 is CASSTRVSRLTYEQYF. The DNA for the CDR3 is TGTGCCAGCAGCACCCGGGTTAGCAGACTAACCTACGAGCAGTACTTC.

This clonotype was seen repeatedly, ten times or more. The rearrangement joins TRBV11-2 to TRBJ1-1; D is undetermined. V lost 3 bases and J 0 bases, leaving 14 bases between the germline ends. This CDR3 comprises 16 residues. Germline CDR1 reads SGHAT; CDR2 reads FQNNGV. The CDR3 DNA reads TGTGCCAGCAGCTTGCAAATTAACTTCATGAACACTGAAGCTTTCTTT. It specifies CASSLQINFMNTEAFF.

The chain couples TRBV28 to TRBJ1-6; tentative D call: TRBD1 (5 bases). CDR3 length: 15 residues. In germline, CDR1 is MDHEN, CDR2 SYDVKM. Trimming took off 10 bases at V and 13 bases at J, with 26 bases between the two ends. DNA for the CDR3: TGTGCCACCGTACCAGCGGTCACGGGGCGCCTGCCCCTCCACTTT. It translates to CATVPAVTGRLPLHF.

The table lists this clonotype with a few counts. V usage is TRBV19 and J usage is TRBJ1-1; D is undetermined. Trimming removed 5 bases at V and 2 bases at J, with 9 bases between. Germline CDR1 reads LNHDA; CDR2 reads SQIVND (reference sequence). CDR3 length: 13 amino acids. The CDR3 bases are TGTGCCAGTAGTGACACCAGAAACACTGAAGCTTTCTTT. Translated: CASSDTRNTEAFF.

V and J are TRBV4-2 and TRBJ2-1; TRBD2 aligns across 11 bases. This CDR3 is 19 amino acids long. The germline V gene has CDR1 LGHNA and CDR2 YNFKEQ. V was pared by 2 bases and J by 5 bases, with 14 bases of the junction left unmatched. CDR3 residues: CASSQQNSHLGLADNEQFF. DNA for the CDR3: TGTGCCAGCAGCCAACAAAACTCTCACCTGGGACTAGCGGACAATGAGCAGTTCTTC.

The chain has TRBV10-3 and TRBJ1-1; D not certain. Trimming removed 5 bases from V and 3 bases from J, with 10 bases in between. Germline lookup yields CDR1 ENHRY and CDR2 SYGVKD. The CDR3 is 13 amino acids. The CDR3 sequence is CAISQRQDTEAFF. The CDR3 nucleotides read TGTGCCATCAGTCAGAGGCAGGACACTGAAGCTTTCTTT.

This clonotype has only a few counts. V and J are TRBV6-5 and TRBJ2-3; 9 bases map to TRBD1. Germline-derived CDR1 and CDR2 are MNHEY and SVGAGI. This CDR3 contains 16 residues. CDR3 coding DNA: TGTGCTACAGGGGGAGGGCGGGACAGGGTAGGAGGTACGCAGTATTTT. Residues: CATGGGRDRVGGTQYF.

At least ten counts were recorded for this clonotype. This rearrangement joins TRBV6-1 to TRBJ2-3; no clear D. Germline CDR1 and CDR2: MNHNS and SASEGT. Trimming removed 2 bases at V and 0 bases at J, with 12 bases between. The CDR3 has 16 amino acids. CDR3 amino acids: CASSEYPRTSTDTQYF. The CDR3 nucleotides read TGTGCCAGCAGTGAATACCCCAGGACCAGCACAGATACGCAGTATTTT.

The J gene is TRBJ2-7, the V gene TRBV25-1; the D is unclear. Between the trimmed V and J ends, which lost 3 bases and 0 bases, there was a span of 9 bases. The CDR3 has 14 amino acids. Germline values: CDR1 MGHDK, CDR2 SYGVNS. The CDR3 DNA follows: TGTGCCAGCAGTGACGAACCAAGCTCCTACGAGCAGTACTTC. It specifies CASSDEPSSYEQYF.

The genes are TRBV20-1 and TRBJ2-5, with 8 bases lining up with TRBD1. The CDR3 loop spans 15 amino acids. Trimming cost V 5 bases and J 3 bases; bases outside gene matches: 11. Looked up from germline, CDR1 is DFQATT and CDR2 is SNEGSKA (reference sequence). CDR3 region: CSAARQGSREETQYF. CDR3 nucleotide sequence: TGCAGTGCTGCCAGACAGGGGTCGAGGGAAGAGACCCAGTACTTC.

CDR3: CSARDTRDTEAFF. The CDR3 DNA reads TGCAGTGCTAGAGATACTAGGGACACTGAAGCTTTCTTT. The chain carries TRBV20-1 and TRBJ1-1; unclear D gene. CDR1 and CDR2 from the germline V gene are DFQATT and SNEGSKA (reference sequence). The CDR3 length is 13 residues. V lost 0 bases and J 3 bases, leaving 8 bases between the germline ends.

The rearrangement uses TRBV2 and TRBJ1-1; 8 bases fit TRBD1. V lost 2 bases to trimming and J lost 11 bases; unmatched junction nucleotides: 7. The germline gives CDR1 SNHLY, CDR2 FYNNEI. This CDR3 region has 13 residues. The CDR3 is CASSERQGLHAFF. The CDR3 DNA reads as TGTGCCAGCAGTGAACGACAGGGGCTTCATGCTTTCTTT.

Only a few counts were recorded for this clonotype. The chain combines TRBV20-1 with TRBJ2-5, with 10 bases lining up with TRBD2. This CDR3 region has 14 residues. The V segment lost 1 base and the J segment 5 bases; nucleotides outside the gene matches: 4. Germline loops: CDR1 DFQATT, CDR2 SNEGSKA (reference sequence). This CDR3 reads CSARALAGDETQYF. Here the CDR3 DNA reads TGCAGTGCTAGAGCGCTAGCGGGAGACGAGACCCAGTACTTC.

The chain carries TRBV20-1 and TRBJ2-7; 9 bases match TRBD1. Germline CDR1 reads DFQATT; CDR2 reads SNEGSKA (reference sequence). Germline trimming cut 5 bases from V and 4 bases from J; bases unmatched to any gene: 6. The CDR3 length is 13 residues. The CDR3 DNA reads TGCAGTGCTGGACCGGACAGGGGATACGAGCAGTACTTC. This encodes CSAGPDRGYEQYF.

Concerning this clonotype: Sequence at one end of the junction differs from germline and may be a read error. The V call is TRBV6-6, the J call TRBJ2-5; 9 bases match TRBD1. The CDR3 contains 11 residues. In germline, CDR1 is MNHNY, CDR2 SVGAGI (reference sequence). The CDR3 loop reads CASSLRDRAHF. In DNA form, the CDR3 reads TGTGCCAGCAGCCTACGGGACAGGGCGCACTTC.

The chain carries TRBV12-3 or TRBV12-4 and TRBJ1-2; D not certain. V was pared by 6 bases and J by 0 bases, with 8 bases between. The CDR3 length is 13 residues. CDR3 in DNA: TGTGCCAGCAGGGGCGAAACTAACTATGGCTACACCTTC. Its protein is CASRGETNYGYTF.

This clonotype was recorded many times. The chain joins TRBV7-8 to TRBJ2-5, with a possible D match to TRBD1 (5 bases). V shed 5 bases and J shed 2 bases, with 15 bases lying between them. The CDR3 has 15 amino acids. Germline-derived CDR1 and CDR2 are SGHVS and FQNEAQ. The CDR3 DNA reads TGTGCCAGCAGCCAGGGCAGGGTTCGGCAAGAGACCCAGTACTTC. This gives the protein CASSQGRVRQETQYF.

This clonotype was counted only a few times. This rearrangement joins TRBV7-3 to TRBJ2-3, with D unclear. CDR3 length: 15 amino acids. The ends were cut back, 0 bases at V and 2 bases at J, with 9 bases in the middle. CDR1 is SGHTA, CDR2 FQGTGA, per germline. The CDR3 DNA follows: TGTGCCAGCAGCTTAACGCGGTCTTACACAGATACGCAGTATTTT. Translation: CASSLTRSYTDTQYF.

This clonotype was observed a handful of times. The chain uses TRBV28 and TRBJ2-1; TRBD2 matches at 11 bases. The CDR3 spans 18 residues. CDR1 MDHEN and CDR2 SYDVKM come from the germline V gene. Trimming cost V 4 bases and J 0 bases; bases outside gene matches: 8. CDR3 in amino acids: CASSSPGLAVSSYNEQFF. The CDR3, as DNA: TGTGCCAGCAGTTCCCCGGGACTAGCGGTTAGCTCCTACAATGAGCAGTTCTTC.

In this sample, this clonotype turned up a few times. V is TRBV11-2 and J is TRBJ2-1; TRBD2 agrees at 12 bases. This CDR3 comprises 16 residues. J gave up 9 bases and V 4 bases, and 10 bases lay outside the gene matches. Germline CDR1 and CDR2: SGHAT and FQNNGV. CDR3 sequence reads: CASSSLWTSGNREQFF. DNA of the CDR3: TGTGCCAGCAGCTCTCTTTGGACTAGCGGGAATCGTGAGCAGTTCTTC.

This chain joins TRBV5-1 and TRBJ2-1; D uncertain. Germline V gives CDR1 SGHRS, CDR2 YFSETQ. Trimming stripped 6 bases from V and 5 bases from J, with 6 bases between. The CDR3 has 11 amino acids. CDR3 sequence (DNA): TGCGCCAGCACCCTAGACAATGAGCAGTTCTTC. Protein sequence: CASTLDNEQFF.

This clonotype was found a few times. The rearrangement uses TRBV12-3 or TRBV12-4 and TRBJ2-5; tentative D call: TRBD1 (5 bases). This CDR3 is 15 amino acids long. With 6 bases removed from V and 0 bases from J, the gap between germline ends came to 14 bases. The CDR3 nucleotides are TGTGCCAGCAGCCCCTTGGGCAGGGACCAAGAGACCCAGTACTTC. As protein: CASSPLGRDQETQYF.

This clonotype was recorded once. The rearrangement uses TRBV7-2 and TRBJ1-1; D is unresolved. The CDR3 length is 15 residues. Per germline, CDR1 SGHTA and CDR2 FQGNSA. V shed 0 bases and J shed 0 bases, with 8 bases lying between them. CDR3 sequence: CASSLARRVNTEAFF. In DNA, the CDR3 is TGTGCCAGCAGCTTAGCGAGGCGGGTGAACACTGAAGCTTTCTTT.

V usage is TRBV14 and J usage is TRBJ1-4; unclear D gene. The CDR3 consists of 13 residues. V was trimmed by 3 bases and J by 8 bases, leaving 10 bases between them. Germline assignment: CDR1 SGHDN and CDR2 FVKESK. Here the CDR3 reads CASSHPLGEKLFF. The CDR3 DNA sequence: TGTGCCAGCAGCCACCCCTTGGGAGAAAAACTGTTTTTT.

Only a few counts were recorded for this clonotype. J is TRBJ2-7 and V is TRBV12-3 or TRBV12-4; 11 nucleotides agree with TRBD2. This CDR3 region has 15 residues. V gave up 5 bases and J gave up 3 bases; unmatched junction bases: 6. The CDR3 loop is CASSQIAGGSYEQYF. For the CDR3, the DNA is TGTGCCAGCAGTCAAATAGCGGGGGGGAGCTACGAGCAGTACTTC.

This clonotype has a count of ten or more. This sequence joins TRBV7-2 and TRBJ1-5, with D unresolved. Germline V CDR1 and CDR2: SGHTA, FQGNSA. V lost 3 bases and J lost 0, with 9 bases in between. The CDR3 consists of 15 residues. Here the CDR3 reads CASSLVSYSNQPQHF. CDR3 DNA sequence: TGTGCCAGCAGCTTGGTCAGCTATAGCAATCAGCCCCAGCATTTT.

This clonotype has more than one count but fewer than ten. The rearrangement uses TRBV7-3 and TRBJ2-7, with TRBD2 as a possible D gene (5 bases). The CDR3 covers 13 residues. Germline V gene data show CDR1 as SGHTA and CDR2 as FQGTGA. The V and J ends lost 5 bases and 13 bases respectively, with 21 bases between them. CDR3 region: CASSELGGWVFYF. In nucleotides, the CDR3 is TGTGCCAGCAGCGAACTTGGAGGATGGGTCTTCTACTTC.

This clonotype was seen more than once but under ten times. The chain is built from TRBV20-1 and TRBJ2-7, with D perhaps matching TRBD1 or TRBD2 (5 bases each). The V end lost 6 bases, the J end lost 0 bases, and 18 bases lay between the germline ends. Germline V gene sequence: CDR1 DFQATT, CDR2 SNEGSKA (reference sequence). This CDR3 has 15 amino acids. The CDR3 is CSAEGPQKYSYEQYF. For the CDR3, the DNA is TGCAGTGCAGAGGGGCCCCAGAAGTACTCCTACGAGCAGTACTTC.

The V gene is TRBV19, the J gene TRBJ2-5; 9 positions match TRBD1. The trim removed 6 bases at V and 3 bases at J, leaving 2 bases unmatched. There are 13 residues in the CDR3. Germline V gene lookup returns CDR1 LNHDA and CDR2 SQIVND (reference sequence). The DNA of the CDR3 is TGTGCCAGTAGCCGGGACAGGGAAGAGACCCAGTACTTC. This gives the protein CASSRDREETQYF.

The J gene is TRBJ2-3, the V gene TRBV12-3 or TRBV12-4; perhaps TRBD2 as D (5 bases). V was cut by 7 bases and J by 5 bases, with 19 bases left in between. The CDR3 runs 15 residues. CDR3 nucleotide sequence: TGTGCCAGCACCCGCGGGCAGAGATCTGAAGATACGCAGTATTTT. Protein product: CASTRGQRSEDTQYF.